The source of this T cell receptor (beta chain) is a study of blood T cell repertoires in COVID-19. Study summary: The United States, Italy and Spain supplied acute and convalescent COVID-19 samples. T cells, B-cell-depleted T cells, or PBMCs supplied cDNA or gDNA.

As originally analysed: The assay estimated nucleated cells by amplifying reference gene primers. Libraries were prepared by immunoSEQ multiplex PCR; TCRdb keeps only in-frame clonotypes and omits some of them. That table gives V, J and clone size, and the DNA gave D and trimming. Among over 200,000 clones listed, 88% were seen once. Germline V gene data show CDR1 as SGDLS and CDR2 as YYNGEE. The CDR3 sequence is 18 residues long. Trimming pared 0 bases from V and 4 bases from J, leaving 20 bases between. Sequencing was performed on peripheral blood. This receptor was identified in a woman aged 60-75 years with acute or convalescent COVID-19. V and J are TRBV9 and TRBJ2-1; tentative D call: TRBD1 (5 bases). The CDR3 DNA is TGTGCCAGCAGCGTAGAGGTGGGTGGGGCAGTAACTTACAATGAGCAGTTCTTC. Protein: CASSVEVGGAVTYNEQFF.